This T cell receptor beta chain derives from a study of monozygotic twins with inflammatory bowel disease. TCRdb re-called the 5' RACE reads; every CDR3 protein appears as one record, without DNA. The table lists approximately 200,000 distinct CDR3 sequences, with roughly 1.5% in the top ten. Looked up from germline, CDR1 is SQVTM and CDR2 is ANQGSEA. The CDR3 sequence is 14 residues long. Source material: blood. V is TRBV29-1 and J is TRBJ1-1. The TCR originated in a human donor with ulcerative colitis or Crohn's disease, or a healthy co-twin of an affected twin (not recorded which). The CDR3 here is CSVDSPAWNTEAFF. The full variable domain, completed using reference TRBV29-1 and TRBJ1-1, is SAVISQKPSRDICQRGTSLTIQCQVDSQVTMMFWYRQQPGQSLTLIATANQGSEATYESGFVIDKFPISRPNLTFSTLTVSNMSPEDSSIYLCSVDSPAWNTEAFFGQGTRLTVV.